The text below deals with one T cell receptor beta chain. No antigen is known for it. cDNA libraries for TCR alpha and TCR beta, carrying sample barcodes and UMIs, came from 5'RACE with constant-segment primers. TCRdb reprocessed the 5' RACE reads with MiXCR, giving one entry per CDR3 protein. The table lists around 90,000 distinct CDR3 sequences, more than 10% of them singletons. The record originates from a study of T-cell memory formation after mild COVID-19. Study summary: Clusters of TCRs were largely donor specific. Regarding the study as a whole: Contracting clones from day 15 to 85 showed balanced CD4/CD8; later expanders favored CD4+.

The receptor's source is an adult woman who had mild COVID-19 (a few samples of this study predate the infection). Cell type and time point are not known. The sequenced sample consisted of PBMCs or a T cell subset sorted from them (not recorded which).

CDR3 sequence: CASSRLANYGYTF. As DNA, the CDR3 is TGTGCCAGCAGCCGACTAGCTAACTATGGCTACACCTTC. V and J are TRBV7-9 and TRBJ1-2; D unresolved. The CDR3 spans 13 residues. Per germline, CDR1 SEHNR and CDR2 FQNEAQ (reference sequence). Trimming removed 5 bases at V and 0 bases at J, with 7 bases between.